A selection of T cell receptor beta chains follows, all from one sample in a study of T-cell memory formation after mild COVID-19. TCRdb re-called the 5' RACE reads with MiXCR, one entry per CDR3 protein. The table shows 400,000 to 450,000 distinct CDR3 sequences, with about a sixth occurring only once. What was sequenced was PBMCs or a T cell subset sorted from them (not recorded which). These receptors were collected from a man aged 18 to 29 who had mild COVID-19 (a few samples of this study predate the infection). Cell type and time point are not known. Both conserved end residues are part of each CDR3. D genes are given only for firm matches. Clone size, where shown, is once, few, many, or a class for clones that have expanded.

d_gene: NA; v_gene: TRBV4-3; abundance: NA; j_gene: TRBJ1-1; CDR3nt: TGCGCCAGCAGCCAGGGCGTCCGTTGGACTGAAGCTTTCTTT; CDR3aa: CASSQGVRWTEAFF
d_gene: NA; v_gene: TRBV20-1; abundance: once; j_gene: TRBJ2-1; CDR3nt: TGCAGTGCCAGGGGGGGGGCCAGCTACAATGAGCAGTTCTTC; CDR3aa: CSARGGASYNEQFF
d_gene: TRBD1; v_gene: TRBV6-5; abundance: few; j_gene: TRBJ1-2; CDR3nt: TGTGCCAGCGGGGATCCGGGACAGGGATTTGGCTACACCTTC; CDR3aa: CASGDPGQGFGYTF
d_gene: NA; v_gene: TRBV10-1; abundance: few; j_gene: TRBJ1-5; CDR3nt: TGCGCCAGCAGGAGGACACTTTCGGATCAGCCCCAGCATTTT; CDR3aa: CASRRTLSDQPQHF
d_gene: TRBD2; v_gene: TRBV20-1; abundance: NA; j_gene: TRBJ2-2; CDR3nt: TGCAGTGCTAGAGACCCTAGCGGCACCGGGGAGCTGTTTTTT; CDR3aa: CSARDPSGTGELFF
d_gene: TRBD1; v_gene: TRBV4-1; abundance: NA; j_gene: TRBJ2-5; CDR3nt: TGCGCCAGCAGCCAAGCCGGGGACAGGGTCCAAGAGACCCAGTACTTC; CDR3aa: CASSQAGDRVQETQYF
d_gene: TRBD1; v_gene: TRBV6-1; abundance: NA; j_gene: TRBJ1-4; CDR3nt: TGTGCCAGCAGTGAGTGGGACAGAGCCCCCAATGAAAAACTGTTTTTT; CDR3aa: CASSEWDRAPNEKLFF
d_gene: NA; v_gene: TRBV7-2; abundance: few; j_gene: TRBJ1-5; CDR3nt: TGTGCCAGCAGCTCCAGGTCGGGGAATCAGCCCCAGCATTTT; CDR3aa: CASSSRSGNQPQHF
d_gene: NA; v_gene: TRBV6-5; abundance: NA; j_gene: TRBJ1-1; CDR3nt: TGTGCCAGCAGTTACCGCACCGACACTGAAGCTTTCTTT; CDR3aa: CASSYRTDTEAFF
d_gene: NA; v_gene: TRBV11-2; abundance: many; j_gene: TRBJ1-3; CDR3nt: TGTGCCAGCAGCTTTTTAGTCCACAGCCTCTCTGGAAACACCATATATTTT; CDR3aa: CASSFLVHSLSGNTIYF
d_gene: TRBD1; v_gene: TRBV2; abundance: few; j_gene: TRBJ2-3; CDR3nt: TGTGCCAGCAGTCTGGACAGGTTAACAGATACGCAGTATTTT; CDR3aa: CASSLDRLTDTQYF
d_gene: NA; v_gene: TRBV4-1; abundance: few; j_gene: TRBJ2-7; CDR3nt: TGCGCCAGCAGTCCAAGATTGAAGGGAGGCGAGCAGTACTTC; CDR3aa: CASSPRLKGGEQYF
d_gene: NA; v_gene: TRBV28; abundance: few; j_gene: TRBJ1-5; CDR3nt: TGTGCCAGCAGTTCCCCACAGGGAAGCAATCAGCCCCAGCATTTT; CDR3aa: CASSSPQGSNQPQHF
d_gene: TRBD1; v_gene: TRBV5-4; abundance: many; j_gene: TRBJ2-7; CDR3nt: TGTGCCAGCAGCTCCTACCGGGACAGGGGATCCTACGAGCAGTACTTC; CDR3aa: CASSSYRDRGSYEQYF
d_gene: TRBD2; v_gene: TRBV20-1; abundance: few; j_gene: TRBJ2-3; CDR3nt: TGCAGTGCTAGACTAGCGGGGGTGACAGATACGCAGTATTTT; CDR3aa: CSARLAGVTDTQYF
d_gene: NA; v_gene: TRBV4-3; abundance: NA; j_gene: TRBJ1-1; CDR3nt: TGCGCCAGCAGCCAAGAAAGGGGAATAGGGTACACTGAAGCTTTCTTT; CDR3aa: CASSQERGIGYTEAFF
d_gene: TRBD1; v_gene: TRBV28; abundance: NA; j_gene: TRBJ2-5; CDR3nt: TGTGCCAGCAGCCACGCGACAGGGGATTTGTCGAAGACCCAGTACTTC; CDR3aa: CASSHATGDLSKTQYF
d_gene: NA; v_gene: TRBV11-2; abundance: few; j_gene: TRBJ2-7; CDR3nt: TGTGCCAGCAGCCCAAACCCTGGGAGCTCCTACGAGCAGTACTTC; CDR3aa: CASSPNPGSSYEQYF
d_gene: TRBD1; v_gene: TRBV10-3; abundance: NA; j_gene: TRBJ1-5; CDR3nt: TGTGCCATCAGTCGGGACAGTAACAATCAGCCCCAGCATTTT; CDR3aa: CAISRDSNNQPQHF
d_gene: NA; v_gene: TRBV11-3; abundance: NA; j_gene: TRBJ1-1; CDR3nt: TGTGCCAGCAGCACGGGACATCGGGGACCGGCTTTCTTT; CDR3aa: CASSTGHRGPAFF
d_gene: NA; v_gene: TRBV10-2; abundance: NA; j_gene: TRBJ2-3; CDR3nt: TGCGCCAGCTTGAGCACGGACAGCACAGATACGCAGTATTTT; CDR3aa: CASLSTDSTDTQYF
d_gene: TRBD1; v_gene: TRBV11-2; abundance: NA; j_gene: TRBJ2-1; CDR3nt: TGTGCCAGCAGGACAGGGCCCGGCAATGAGCAGTTCTTC; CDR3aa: CASRTGPGNEQFF
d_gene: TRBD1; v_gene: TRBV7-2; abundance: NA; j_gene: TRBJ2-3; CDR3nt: TGTGCCAGCAGGCGACAGGGCCGCACAGATACGCAGTATTTT; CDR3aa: CASRRQGRTDTQYF
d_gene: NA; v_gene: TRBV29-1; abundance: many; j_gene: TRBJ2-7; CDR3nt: TGCAGCGTTGAATTACGGGATAACGAGCAGTACTTC; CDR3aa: CSVELRDNEQYF
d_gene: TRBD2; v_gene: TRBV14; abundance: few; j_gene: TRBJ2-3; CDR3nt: TGTGCCAGCAGCCACGGGGGGATTATCACAGATACGCAGTATTTT; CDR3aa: CASSHGGIITDTQYF
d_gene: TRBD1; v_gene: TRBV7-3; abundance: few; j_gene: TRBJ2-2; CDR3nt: TGTGCCAGCCAGGGGGCCTTTGGCGGGGAGCTGTTTTTT; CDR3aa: CASQGAFGGELFF
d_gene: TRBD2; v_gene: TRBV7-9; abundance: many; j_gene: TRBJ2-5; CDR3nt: TGTGCCAGCAGCTTAGGAGGTAGCGGGGGGCAAGAGACCCAGTACTTC; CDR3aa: CASSLGGSGGQETQYF
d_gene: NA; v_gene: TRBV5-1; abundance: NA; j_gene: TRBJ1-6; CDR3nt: TGCGCCAGCAGCTACCGGGACATGGAGTACTCACCCCTCCACTTT; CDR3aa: CASSYRDMEYSPLHF
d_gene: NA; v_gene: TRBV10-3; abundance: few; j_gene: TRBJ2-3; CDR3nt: TGTGCCACCTCCCGCACCGGGACATACAGCACAGATACGCAGTATTTT; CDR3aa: CATSRTGTYSTDTQYF
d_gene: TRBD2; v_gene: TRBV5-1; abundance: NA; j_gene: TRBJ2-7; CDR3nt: TGCGCCAGCAGCACCGAGCGGGGGTCGGGTGAGCAGTACTTC; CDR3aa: CASSTERGSGEQYF
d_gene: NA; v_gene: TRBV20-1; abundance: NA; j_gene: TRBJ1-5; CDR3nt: TGCAGTGCTAGCTACCCAGGGGATGGGTTCAATCAGCCCCAGCATTTT; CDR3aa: CSASYPGDGFNQPQHF
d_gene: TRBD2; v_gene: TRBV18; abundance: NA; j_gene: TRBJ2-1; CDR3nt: TGTGCCAGCTCACCCGCCCGGGCTAGCGGGGGCCACTACAATGAGCAGTTCTTC; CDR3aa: CASSPARASGGHYNEQFF
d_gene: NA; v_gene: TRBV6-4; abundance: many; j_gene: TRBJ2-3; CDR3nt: TGTGCCAGCAGTGCAAACGGGGCAAGAGATACGCAGTATTTT; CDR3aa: CASSANGARDTQYF
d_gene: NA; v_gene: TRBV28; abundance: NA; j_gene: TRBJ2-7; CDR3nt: TGTGCCAGCAGTTTAACCGTTTTCTCCTACGAGCAGTACTTC; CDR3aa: CASSLTVFSYEQYF
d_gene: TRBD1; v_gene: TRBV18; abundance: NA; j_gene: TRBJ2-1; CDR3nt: TGTGCCAGCTCACCAAGGCCCCGGACAGGGTCTTACAATGAGCAGTTCTTC; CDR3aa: CASSPRPRTGSYNEQFF
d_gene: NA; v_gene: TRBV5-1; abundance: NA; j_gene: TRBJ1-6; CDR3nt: TGCGCCAGCAGCTCTGAGGGCAGGGATAATTCACCCCTCCACTTT; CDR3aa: CASSSEGRDNSPLHF
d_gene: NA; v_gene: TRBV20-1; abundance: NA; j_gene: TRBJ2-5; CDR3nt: TGCAGTGCTGCAGGTCATCAAGAGACCCAGTACTTC; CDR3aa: CSAAGHQETQYF
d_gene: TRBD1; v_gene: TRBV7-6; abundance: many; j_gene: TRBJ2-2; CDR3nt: TGTGCCAGCAGCTATACAGGGGGCGACACCGGGGAGCTGTTTTTT; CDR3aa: CASSYTGGDTGELFF
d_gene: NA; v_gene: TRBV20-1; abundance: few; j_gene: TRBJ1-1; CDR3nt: TGCAGTGGTCGAGCCGGGGGAGGTACGAGGACTGAAGCTTTCTTT; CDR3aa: CSGRAGGGTRTEAFF
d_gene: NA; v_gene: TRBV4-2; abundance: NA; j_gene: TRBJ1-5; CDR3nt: TGTGCCAGCAGCCAAGATCAAGGCGGGCTCAATCAGCCCCAGCATTTT; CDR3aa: CASSQDQGGLNQPQHF
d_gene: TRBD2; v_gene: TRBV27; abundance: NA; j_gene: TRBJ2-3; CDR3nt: TGTGCCAGCAGTCCTTCACTCCGGGGGGGCCAAGATACGCAGTATTTT; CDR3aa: CASSPSLRGGQDTQYF
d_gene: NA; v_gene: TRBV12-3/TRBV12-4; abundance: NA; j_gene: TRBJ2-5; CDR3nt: TGTGCCAGCAGTCCGGACACCCGTCAAGAGACACAGTACTTC; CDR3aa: CASSPDTRQETQYF
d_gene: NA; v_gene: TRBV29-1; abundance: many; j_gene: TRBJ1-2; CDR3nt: TGCAGCGTTGGCCAGGGATATGGCTACACCTTC; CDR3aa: CSVGQGYGYTF
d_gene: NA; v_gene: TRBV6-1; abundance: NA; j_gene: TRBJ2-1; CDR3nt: TGTGCCAGCAGTGAGACCGGGACGGACTCCTACAATGAGCAGTTCTTC; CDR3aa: CASSETGTDSYNEQFF
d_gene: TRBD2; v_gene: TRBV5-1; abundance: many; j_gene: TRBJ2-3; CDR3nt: TGCGCCAGCAGCTCCCTCGGGGGGTCCGGAGATACGCAGTATTTT; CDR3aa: CASSSLGGSGDTQYF
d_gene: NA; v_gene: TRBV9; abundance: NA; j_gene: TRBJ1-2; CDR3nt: TGTGCCAGCAGCATTCTCCCCGCTGGCGAGGGCTACACCTTC; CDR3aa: CASSILPAGEGYTF